The rows below give T cell receptor beta chains drawn from one sample of a study of T cell responses to AZD1222 COVID-19 vaccine. Measured with immunoSEQ multiplex PCR; TCRdb has only the in-frame clones, and not every one. Of roughly 99,000 clones in the sample, about 90% were seen once. Source: peripheral blood, taken 28 days after the second AZD1222 dose. The origin of the receptors is an adult who received the AZD1222 COVID-19 vaccine. The CDR3 runs from the conserved cysteine through the conserved F or W. Size values are once, few and many counts, or a class for expanded clones, and some rows have none.

v_call,j_call,clone_size,cdr3_aa
TRBV5-5,TRBJ1-2,NA,CASSPLASGRDYGYTF
TRBV10-3,TRBJ2-7,NA,CAISEVAGGSYEQYF
TRBV19,TRBJ1-2,NA,CASSIGAASTF
TRBV3-1/TRBV3-2,TRBJ1-3,NA,CASSHGGRLSGNTIYF
TRBV10-3,TRBJ1-2,NA,CAIREGTSNYGYTF
TRBV27,TRBJ1-2,NA,CASSRSSGTEYFYGYTF
TRBV20-1,TRBJ1-5,NA,CSASGGGAKHSFNQPQHF
TRBV2,TRBJ1-5,NA,CASTGSDQGQPQHF
TRBV25-1,TRBJ1-5,NA,CASRGGGNQPQHF
TRBV30,TRBJ1-5,NA,CAWSGRGQYQPQHF
TRBV18,TRBJ1-2,NA,CASSPTGDTNYGYTF
TRBV11-1,TRBJ2-7,few,CASSKFRGSYEQYF
TRBV4-3,TRBJ2-2,NA,CASRGGTSGDTGELFF
TRBV6-1,TRBJ1-2,NA,CASSEAGYGYTF
TRBV9,TRBJ2-3,NA,CASSSGGTTDTQYF
TRBV29-1,TRBJ2-1,NA,CSVVTSGTYNEQFF
TRBV5-1,TRBJ2-7,NA,CASSLAASTYEQYF
TRBV24-1,TRBJ2-5,few,CATSDTAFVEETQYF
TRBV6-5,TRBJ2-1,NA,CASSPTLSSYNEQFF
TRBV28,TRBJ2-7,NA,CASSQLEDEQYF
TRBV7-9,TRBJ2-7,NA,CASSVSGLTDAYEQYF
TRBV7-9,TRBJ2-1,NA,CAGQTNNEQFF
TRBV4-1,TRBJ2-1,NA,CASSLERGTYNEQFF
TRBV19,TRBJ1-6,NA,CASRTGTALNSPLHF
TRBV6-5,TRBJ2-2,NA,CASRSTGVGELFF
TRBV7-9,TRBJ1-2,NA,CASSLDVGRDYTF
TRBV4-1,TRBJ1-5,NA,CASSQTRDRGWPQHF
TRBV11-2,TRBJ2-5,NA,CASTLGGEETQYF
TRBV5-6,TRBJ2-7,once,CASSLRGAYTNYEQYF
TRBV27,TRBJ2-7,NA,CASSFGQGYEQYF
TRBV18,TRBJ2-2,NA,CASSPPGWELFF
TRBV6-8,TRBJ2-2,NA,CASSYSITRDSGELFF
TRBV6-2/TRBV6-3,TRBJ2-1,NA,CASSYLAYNEQFF
TRBV28,TRBJ1-5,NA,CASSFESGGSQPQHF
TRBV27,TRBJ2-1,once,CASSSHMYNEQFF
TRBV4-3,TRBJ1-6,NA,CASSHALQGIDSPLHF
TRBV7-3,TRBJ2-2,NA,CASSLNPSGANTGELFF
TRBV18,TRBJ1-6,NA,CASSPGNSPLHF
TRBV28,TRBJ1-1,NA,CASSWTGAGNTEAFF
TRBV13,TRBJ2-7,NA,CASSHQYEQYF
TRBV6-1,TRBJ2-3,NA,CASSEEVGGTDTQYF
TRBV27,TRBJ1-2,NA,CASSPPGQGGLNYGYTF
TRBV5-1,TRBJ1-4,NA,CASRKTSTLGEKLFF
TRBV5-1,TRBJ2-7,NA,CASSLGQGFYEQYF
TRBV2,TRBJ2-2,NA,CASRDRGRRKDTGELFF
TRBV19,TRBJ2-7,NA,CASSPDGSSYEQYF
TRBV9,TRBJ2-3,NA,CASSVGPGTSGSTDTQYF
TRBV5-6,TRBJ1-2,NA,CASSPQVGTGNYGYTF
TRBV15,TRBJ1-2,NA,CATSREEGDGYTF
TRBV5-6,TRBJ2-7,NA,CASSLVGVTAYEQYF